Listed below are T cell receptor beta chains from one sample, sequenced in a study of blood T cell repertoires in COVID-19. Sequencing used immunoSEQ multiplex PCR; TCRdb keeps in-frame clones, though not all of them. This table has 250,000 to 350,000 clones, approximately 89% appearing once. Sequencing was carried out using peripheral blood. The receptors stem from a woman aged 25-40 years who had recovered from COVID-19. The CDR3 runs from the conserved cysteine through the conserved F or W. D genes are given only for firm matches. For some rows the clone size is stated as once, few or many, or as a class when expanded; others skip it.

>NA|TRBV2|TRBJ2-7|NA
TGTGCCAGCAGTGAGCTTGGCACTGTCTCGGGGTCCCCTCGGCTACGAGGGTACTTC
CASSELGTVSGSPRLRGYF
>NA|TRBV15|TRBJ1-5|once
TGTGCCACCAGCAGAGACAGGGGATCGAATCAGCCCCAGCATTTT
CATSRDRGSNQPQHF
>NA|TRBV5-1|TRBJ2-7|once
TGCGCCAGCAGCTTGGCCCGCTATTTATCAGGGTTCGACGAGCAGTACTTC
CASSLARYLSGFDEQYF
>NA|TRBV7-9|TRBJ1-1|few
TGTGCCAGCAGCCCAGGGACATATTTGGCTGAAGCTTTCTTT
CASSPGTYLAEAFF
>NA|TRBV7-2|TRBJ2-4|NA
TGTGCCAGCAGTGCCGGGGGGCCGGCCAAAAACATTCAGTACTTC
CASSAGGPAKNIQYF
>NA|TRBV11-2|TRBJ1-2|NA
TGTGCCAGCAGCTTAGCCATGGGACAAAACTATGGCTACACCTTC
CASSLAMGQNYGYTF
>TRBD2|TRBV28|TRBJ2-7|NA
TGTGCCAGCAGTTTATATCGGGGGGGTACCTACGAGCAGTACTTC
CASSLYRGGTYEQYF
>NA|TRBV19|TRBJ2-3|once
TGTGCCAGTAGCCCCGACAGGTATTTGGATACGCAGTATTTT
CASSPDRYLDTQYF
>NA|TRBV4-1|TRBJ2-7|few
TGCGCCAGCAGCCAAGGGCAGGGCTTCTCCTACGAGCAGTACTTC
CASSQGQGFSYEQYF
>NA|TRBV15|TRBJ1-4|NA
TGTGCCACCAGCAGAGGGGGGAGCCAGGGGGAAAAACTGTTTTTT
CATSRGGSQGEKLFF
>TRBD1|TRBV19|TRBJ1-2|NA
TGTGCCAGTACCCTGGGACAGGGGAATGGCTACACCTTC
CASTLGQGNGYTF
>NA|TRBV6-2/TRBV6-3|TRBJ1-6|NA
TGTGCCAGCAGTTACAGGCAGGGTGGTTCACCCCTCCACTTT
CASSYRQGGSPLHF
>NA|TRBV5-4|TRBJ1-2|NA
TGTGCCAGCAGCTTGGGGTTCGTGGAGGACTATGGCTACACCTTC
CASSLGFVEDYGYTF
>NA|TRBV19|TRBJ1-5|NA
TGTGCCAGTAGTATAGCCGGACTCCAGCCCCAGCATTTT
CASSIAGLQPQHF
>NA|TRBV6-2/TRBV6-3|TRBJ2-7|few
TGTGCCAGCAGTTACTCGCAGGGTAACGAGCAGTACTTC
CASSYSQGNEQYF
>NA|TRBV6-5|TRBJ1-2|NA
TGTGCCAGCAGACCCACAGGGATGGATGGCTACACCTTC
CASRPTGMDGYTF
>TRBD1|TRBV13|TRBJ2-2|few
TGTGCCAGCAGCCTCGGACAGGTCTCCACCGGGGAGCTGTTTTTT
CASSLGQVSTGELFF
>TRBD1|TRBV28|TRBJ2-2|NA
TGTGCCAGCAGTGTGGGACAGGGGAGGGTCGCCGGGGAGCTGTTTTTT
CASSVGQGRVAGELFF
>NA|TRBV12-3/TRBV12-4|TRBJ2-7|once
TGTGCCAGCAGTCGACAGGCCTACGAGCAGTACTTC
CASSRQAYEQYF
>TRBD1|TRBV5-8|TRBJ1-5|once
TGTGCCAGCACCAAACAGGGGCTTTATAGCAATCAGCCCCAGCATTTT
CASTKQGLYSNQPQHF
>NA|TRBV7-8|TRBJ2-7|once
TGTGCCAGCAGCTTACTCGAGACCTACGAGCAGTACTTC
CASSLLETYEQYF
>TRBD1|TRBV27|TRBJ2-2|NA
TGTGCCAGCAGGGGGACAGGGCTCACCGGGGAGCTGTTTTTT
CASRGTGLTGELFF
>NA|TRBV6-2/TRBV6-3|TRBJ1-1|NA
TGTGCCAGCAGTTACGACCCAGGGTTGAACACTGAAGCTTTCTTT
CASSYDPGLNTEAFF
>TRBD1|TRBV6-6|TRBJ1-5|NA
TGTGCCAGCAACACCGGACAGGGGGTATCTCAGCCCCAGCATTTT
CASNTGQGVSQPQHF
>TRBD2|TRBV7-3|TRBJ2-5|many
TGTGCCAGCAGCCCTACGGGACTACAAGAGACCCAGTACTTC
CASSPTGLQETQYF
>NA|TRBV5-4|TRBJ1-1|NA
TGTGCCAGCAGCTTGGGGTCCGGGAACACTGAAGCTTTCTTT
CASSLGSGNTEAFF
>NA|TRBV7-9|TRBJ1-1|NA
TGTGCCAGCAGCTTAGGGTCCAGGTTGAACACTGAAGCTTTCTTT
CASSLGSRLNTEAFF
>TRBD1|TRBV23-1|TRBJ1-5|NA
TGCGCCAGCAGTCAACGCCGCGCGGGACAGGGGAGGGAACAGCCCCAGCATTTT
CASSQRRAGQGREQPQHF
>TRBD2|TRBV3-1/TRBV3-2|TRBJ2-5|NA
TGTGCCAGCAGCCAAGGGACTAGCGCGGAGGAGACCCAGTACTTC
CASSQGTSAEETQYF
>TRBD1|TRBV9|TRBJ2-3|NA
TGTGCCAGCAGCATATCCGGGACAGGGTGGATGTCAGATACGCAGTATTTT
CASSISGTGWMSDTQYF
>NA|TRBV28|TRBJ2-2|NA
TGTGCCAGCAGTTCAACCAGGGGAGCCGGGGAGCTGTTTTTT
CASSSTRGAGELFF
>NA|TRBV4-2|TRBJ2-3|once
TGTGCCAGCAGCCAAGGGGCCGGGGGAGATACGCAGTATTTT
CASSQGAGGDTQYF
>TRBD1|TRBV18|TRBJ1-2|NA
TGTGCCAGCTCCCCACCGCGAGACAGGGAGTCCGGCTACACCTTC
CASSPPRDRESGYTF
>TRBD2|TRBV11-2|TRBJ2-1|NA
TGTGCCAGCAGATCTCTAGCGGGGGGGCGGTACAATGAGCAGTTCTTC
CASRSLAGGRYNEQFF
>TRBD1|TRBV29-1|TRBJ2-7|NA
TGCAGCGCCTTGGGACAGGGGGACGTCGACGAGCAGTACTTC
CSALGQGDVDEQYF
>TRBD1|TRBV19|TRBJ1-3|NA
TGTGCCAGTAGTATAAGAGGAACGGACAGGGCAGGAAACACCATATATTTT
CASSIRGTDRAGNTIYF
>NA|TRBV7-2|TRBJ1-5|NA
TGTGCCAGCAGCTTCGGCCAGGGCAATCAGCCCCAGCATTTT
CASSFGQGNQPQHF
>TRBD2|TRBV6-5|TRBJ2-3|NA
TGTGCCAGCAGGGCTAGCGGACTTCTCACAGATACGCAGTATTTT
CASRASGLLTDTQYF
>NA|TRBV18|TRBJ2-5|NA
TGTGCCAGCTCACCACCGAGACAAGAAGAGACCCAGTACTTC
CASSPPRQEETQYF
>NA|TRBV4-1|TRBJ2-2|NA
TGCGCCAGCAGCCCCCGGGACTGGGAGACCGGGGAGCTGTTTTTT
CASSPRDWETGELFF
>TRBD1|TRBV2|TRBJ2-5|NA
TGTGCCAGCAGTGGGGACAGGGCGGAGACCCAGTACTTC
CASSGDRAETQYF
>TRBD1|TRBV27|TRBJ2-1|once
TGTGCCAGCAGTAGTAGAGACAGGGGGCCCAATGAGCAGTTCTTC
CASSSRDRGPNEQFF
>TRBD1|TRBV2|TRBJ1-4|NA
TGTGCCAGCAGATCGACAGGGGGCTCTGAAAAACTGTTTTTT
CASRSTGGSEKLFF
>NA|TRBV6-1|TRBJ2-7|NA
TGTGCCAGCAGTGAATTTCGGGTATACGAGCAGTACTTC
CASSEFRVYEQYF
>TRBD1|TRBV5-1|TRBJ1-2|NA
TGCGCCAGCAGCTTGGAGGGGGCGCGGGGCTACACCTTC
CASSLEGARGYTF
>NA|TRBV29-1|TRBJ2-1|NA
TGCAGCGTTGGGCCGTTCTCCTACAATGAGCAGTTCTTC
CSVGPFSYNEQFF
>TRBD2|TRBV7-9|TRBJ2-5|once
TGTGCCAGCAACAGACTAGCGGGGGGCCAAGAGACCCAGTACTTC
CASNRLAGGQETQYF
>NA|TRBV5-5|TRBJ2-5|few
TGTGCCAGCAGCTTGGTACAGGGTCGAGAGACCCAGTACTTC
CASSLVQGRETQYF
>NA|TRBV7-9|TRBJ2-5|once
TGTGCCAGCAGCTTAAGCTCTCCAGGGAATGAGACCCAGTACTTC
CASSLSSPGNETQYF
>NA|TRBV6-6|TRBJ2-7|NA
TGTGCCAGCAGTCCCTACCCCGAGGACTACGAGCAGTACTTC
CASSPYPEDYEQYF